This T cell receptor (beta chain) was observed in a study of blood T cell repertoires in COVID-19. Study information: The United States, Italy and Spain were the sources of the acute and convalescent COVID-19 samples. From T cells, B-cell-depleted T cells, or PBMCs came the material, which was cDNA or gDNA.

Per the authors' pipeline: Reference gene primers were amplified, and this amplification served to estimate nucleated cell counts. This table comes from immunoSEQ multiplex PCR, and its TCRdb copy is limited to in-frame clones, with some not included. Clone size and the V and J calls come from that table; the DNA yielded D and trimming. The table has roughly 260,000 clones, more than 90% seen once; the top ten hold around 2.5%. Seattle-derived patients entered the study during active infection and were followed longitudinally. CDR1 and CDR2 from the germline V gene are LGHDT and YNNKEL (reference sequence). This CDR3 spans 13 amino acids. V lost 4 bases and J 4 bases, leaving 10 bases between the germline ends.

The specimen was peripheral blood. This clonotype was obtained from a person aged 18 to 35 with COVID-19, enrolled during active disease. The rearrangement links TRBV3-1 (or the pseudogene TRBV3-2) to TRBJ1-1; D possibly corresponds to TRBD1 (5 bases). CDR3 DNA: TGTGCCAGCAGCCGGGGGGAGAGCACTGAAGCTTTCTTT. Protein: CASSRGESTEAFF.